These 21 T cell receptor beta chains came from one sample sequenced in a study of shared clonotypes between healthy human individuals. It was CD45RO-negative cells, positively selected for CCR7, that made up naive CD8 cells, with terminally differentiated effector memory CD45RA+ cells excluded. Data came from immunoSEQ multiplex PCR; TCRdb stores just in-frame clones and leaves some out. The sample consists of millions of clones, about 95% of them appearing once. The sequencing sample was made of naive CD8+ T cells sorted from blood. The receptors here all came from a man aged 18 to 29 in good health.

The chain is built from TRBV15 and TRBJ1-2; D ambiguous. The CDR3 totals 17 residues. Germline V gene sequence: CDR1 LNHNV, CDR2 YYDKDF (reference sequence). V shed 0 bases and J shed 4 bases, with 18 bases lying between them. Here the CDR3 reads CATSRDLGQLRSYGYTF. In DNA form, the CDR3 reads TGTGCCACCAGCAGAGATCTTGGCCAACTCAGGAGCTATGGCTACACCTTC.

The gene calls are TRBV7-9 and TRBJ2-7; TRBD2 agrees at 8 bases. The germline V gene has CDR1 SEHNR and CDR2 FQNEAQ (reference sequence). This CDR3 has 15 amino acids. The V and J ends lost 1 base and 3 bases, in that order; junction bases with no gene match: 5. The CDR3 DNA is TGTGCCAGCAGCTTAGGACTAGCGCCCGGCTACGAGCAGTACTTC. Residues: CASSLGLAPGYEQYF.

The chain links TRBV5-6 to TRBJ2-7; 8 nucleotides align to TRBD2. Per germline, CDR1 SGHDT and CDR2 YYEEEE. Trimming cost V 4 bases and J 3 bases; bases outside gene matches: 9. This CDR3 spans 15 amino acids. The CDR3 DNA reads TGTGCCAGCAGCGCGGCGGGACTAGGGTTCTACGAGCAGTACTTC. As protein: CASSAAGLGFYEQYF. Full variable domain (missing parts from reference TRBV5-6 and TRBJ2-7): DAGVTQSPTHLIKTRGQQVTLRCSPKSGHDTVSWYQQALGQGPQFIFQYYEEEERQRGNFPDRFSGHQFPNYSSELNVNALLLGDSALYLCASSAAGLGFYEQYFGPGTRLTVT.

V usage is TRBV6-1 and J usage is TRBJ2-7; a weak D match, TRBD1 (5 bases). Trimming took off 7 bases at V and 3 bases at J, with 16 bases between the two ends. This CDR3 spans 14 amino acids. Germline assignment: CDR1 MNHNS and CDR2 SASEGT. The DNA for the CDR3 is TGTGCCAGCACTGGCAGGGTGACACACTACGAGCAGTACTTC. As protein: CASTGRVTHYEQYF.

This chain joins TRBV19 and TRBJ2-7; the match to TRBD1 covers 10 bases. The CDR3 has 15 amino acids. The germline gives CDR1 LNHDA, CDR2 SQIVND (reference sequence). With V trimmed by 5 bases and J by 6 bases, 10 bases remained unmatched. The CDR3 nucleotides are TGTGCCAGTAGTGACCCGGGACAGGGGAGATCCGAGCAGTACTTC. Residues: CASSDPGQGRSEQYF. Variable domain in full (rest from reference TRBV19 and TRBJ2-7): DGGITQSPKYLFRKEGQNVTLSCEQNLNHDAMYWYRQDPGQGLRLIYYSQIVNDFQKGDIAEGYSVSREKKESFPLTVTSAQKNPTAFYLCASSDPGQGRSEQYFGPGTRLTVT.

The chain joins TRBV15 to TRBJ2-5; no firm D call. V dropped 3 bases and J dropped 5 bases, with 10 bases sitting between them. The V gene's germline CDR1 is LNHNV and CDR2 YYDKDF (reference sequence). The CDR3 covers 13 residues. CDR3 protein: CATSSPLGETQYF. Written as DNA, the CDR3 is TGTGCCACCAGCAGCCCGTTAGGGGAGACCCAGTACTTC. Together with reference TRBV15 and TRBJ2-5, the CDR3 gives the full variable domain: DAMVIQNPRYQVTQFGKPVTLSCSQTLNHNVMYWYQQKSSQAPKLLFHYYDKDFNNEADTPDNFQSRRPNTSFCFLDIRSPGLGDTAMYLCATSSPLGETQYFGPGTRLLVL.

Notes on this clone: Other DNA sequences of this sample code for an identical CDR3. The rearrangement links TRBV30 to TRBJ2-7; TRBD1 might be the D (5 bases). This CDR3 comprises 13 residues. Germline V gene lookup returns CDR1 GTSNPN and CDR2 SVGIG (reference sequence). V was cut by 3 bases and J by 1 base, with 10 bases left in between. The CDR3 DNA sequence: TGTGCCTGGAGAGGCCAGGGTTCCTACGAGCAGTACTTC. It translates to CAWRGQGSYEQYF. Together with reference TRBV30 and TRBJ2-7, the CDR3 gives the full variable domain: SQTIHQWPATLVQPVGSPLSLECTVEGTSNPNLYWYRQAAGRGLQLLFYSVGIGQISSEVPQNLSASRPQDRQFILSSKKLLLSDSGFYLCAWRGQGSYEQYFGPGTRLTVT.

Worth noting for this clone: A read error may account for a junction end that differs from germline. This same CDR3 is encoded by further DNA sequences in the sample. The V and J genes are TRBV7-7 and TRBJ2-3; D is uncertain. This CDR3 contains 14 residues. The germline V gene encodes CDR1 SSHAT and CDR2 FNYEAQ (reference sequence). The CDR3: CASSLGPSTDTQYF. Here the CDR3 DNA reads TGTGCTAGCAGCTTGGGTCCGAGCACAGATACGCAGTATTTT.

This clone was found once. This chain joins TRBV27 and TRBJ2-2; D call uncertain. The ends were cut back, 0 bases at V and 4 bases at J, with 3 bases in the middle. CDR3 size: 13 residues. CDR1 is MNHEY, CDR2 SMNVEV, per germline (reference sequence). The CDR3 reads CASSLSTTGELFF. Here the CDR3 DNA reads TGTGCCAGCAGTTTATCGACCACCGGGGAGCTGTTTTTT.

The V gene is TRBV27, the J gene TRBJ2-1, with D possibly being TRBD2 (6 bases). CDR3 length: 14 amino acids. V lost 6 bases and J lost 3, with 12 bases in between. Germline V lookup: CDR1 MNHEY, CDR2 SMNVEV (reference sequence). The DNA of the CDR3 is TGTGCCAGCAGATTAGGGCGGGACTACAATGAGCAGTTCTTC. Protein sequence: CASRLGRDYNEQFF.

In its sample, this clone was seen once. This rearrangement joins TRBV19 to TRBJ2-2; D gene unclear. This CDR3 contains 11 residues. The V end was cut by 7 bases, the J end by 6 bases, with 6 bases between. Germline V gene sequence: CDR1 LNHDA, CDR2 SQIVND (reference sequence). The CDR3 sequence: CASNYAGELFF. CDR3 sequence (DNA): TGTGCCAGTAATTACGCCGGGGAGCTGTTTTTT.

The chain couples TRBV5-6 to TRBJ2-2, with 7 bases lining up with TRBD1. The CDR3 loop spans 15 amino acids. The germline gives CDR1 SGHDT, CDR2 YYEEEE. J lost 5 bases, V lost 2 bases, and 6 bases had no gene match. The CDR3, as DNA: TGTGCCAGCAGCTTTGACAGGGACATGACCGGGGAGCTGTTTTTT. Translated, it gives CASSFDRDMTGELFF.

The chain is built from TRBV5-1 and TRBJ2-7, with 9 bases matching TRBD2. Germline V lookup: CDR1 SGHRS, CDR2 YFSETQ. The CDR3 spans 17 residues. V dropped 2 bases and J dropped 2; count of bases not matched to a gene: 11. Written as DNA, the CDR3 is TGCGCCAGCAGCTTAGCCCCCCGACTAGCGGAACCCTACGAGCAGTACTTC. Encoded protein: CASSLAPRLAEPYEQYF.

V is TRBV7-6 and J is TRBJ2-3, with 11 bases fitting TRBD2. The junction had 7 bases not matched to a gene; V was cut back by 5 bases and J by 3 bases. The CDR3 extends over 16 amino acids. In germline, CDR1 is SGHVS, CDR2 FNYEAQ. Here the CDR3 reads CASSQGLAVSTDTQYF. The CDR3 DNA is TGTGCCAGCAGCCAGGGACTAGCGGTGTCGACAGATACGCAGTATTTT.

On this clone: At the DNA level, this CDR3 is encoded by other sequences in the same sample as well. This chain connects TRBV10-2 to TRBJ1-1, with 7 bases lining up with TRBD1. Losses at the gene ends were 9 bases for V and 1 base for J; bases not matched to a gene: 5. Germline V gives CDR1 WSHSY, CDR2 SAAADI. CDR3 length: 13 amino acids. Here the CDR3 reads CASRTGENTEAFF. In DNA, the CDR3 is TGCGCCAGTAGGACAGGTGAGAACACTGAAGCTTTCTTT.

This clone was seen just once. The chain couples TRBV4-1 to TRBJ2-7; D perhaps matches TRBD1 (6 bases). CDR1 and CDR2 from the germline V gene are MGHRA and YSYEKL. Trimming took 3 bases from V and 0 from J, leaving 15 bases between them. The CDR3 loop spans 16 amino acids. The CDR3 region is CASSHTPGHYSYEQYF. The CDR3 DNA reads TGCGCCAGCAGCCACACCCCGGGACACTACTCCTACGAGCAGTACTTC.

This chain uses TRBV4-1 with TRBJ1-3; maybe TRBD1 (6 bases). The V gene's germline CDR1 is MGHRA and CDR2 YSYEKL. This CDR3 is 17 amino acids long. V was shortened by 0 bases and J by 3 bases, with 15 bases between the two germline ends. The CDR3 reads CASSQEQGTLGGNTIYF. CDR3 bases: TGCGCCAGCAGCCAAGAACAGGGAACTTTGGGTGGAAACACCATATATTTT.

This clone was seen a single time. The rearrangement joins TRBV7-9 to TRBJ1-1; TRBD1 matches at 7 bases. This CDR3 is built from 15 residues. V was pared by 5 bases and J by 4 bases, with 10 bases of the junction left unmatched. Germline V gene sequence: CDR1 SEHNR, CDR2 FQNEAQ (reference sequence). CDR3 sequence reads: CASSHSGAGGTEAFF. The CDR3 nucleotides read TGTGCCAGCAGCCACTCAGGGGCAGGGGGCACTGAAGCTTTCTTT.

On this clone itself: Other DNA sequences in the same sample also yield this CDR3. The J gene is TRBJ2-2, the V gene TRBV7-6; TRBD2 matches 7 bases. The CDR3 is 14 residues long. The V gene's germline CDR1 is SGHVS and CDR2 FNYEAQ. The V and J ends lost 5 bases and 5 bases, in that order; junction bases with no gene match: 5. The CDR3 DNA reads TGTGCCAGCAGCCCTGGACTAGATACCGGGGAGCTGTTTTTT. Its protein is CASSPGLDTGELFF.

CDR3: CASSFGGGGPAESFF. CDR3 DNA sequence: TGTGCCAGCAGCTTTGGAGGAGGGGGACCCGCCGAGTCTTTCTTT. The genes are TRBV7-9 and TRBJ1-1; the D gene is possibly TRBD1 (6 bases). The V end lost 3 bases, the J end lost 12 bases, and 23 bases lay between the germline ends. Germline lookup yields CDR1 SEHNR and CDR2 FQNEAQ (reference sequence). The CDR3 runs to 15 residues.

The chain has TRBV6-5 and TRBJ2-7; 13 bases match TRBD2. Germline lookup yields CDR1 MNHEY and CDR2 SVGAGI. The junction had 5 bases not matched to a gene; V was cut back by 2 bases and J by 7 bases. CDR3 length: 15 residues. The chain's CDR3 is CASSYQRGLAGEQYF. DNA for the CDR3: TGTGCCAGCAGTTACCAGAGGGGACTAGCGGGAGAGCAGTACTTC.